The present TCR beta chain was sequenced within a study of blood T cell repertoires in COVID-19. This clone was observed a handful of times. CDR3 size: 15 residues. TCRdb's table, derived via immunoSEQ multiplex PCR, lists solely in-frame clones and lacks some. The sample comprises about 140,000 clones, about 88% of which are singletons, and 2.5% to 3% rests with the top ten. Material: peripheral blood. The V call is TRBV21-1, the J call TRBJ1-5. TRBV21-1 constitutes a pseudogene. This TCR was recovered from a human donor with COVID-19, enrolled during active disease. The donor label of this sample is uncertain. The DNA for the CDR3 is TGTGCCAGCGGCGGAGGGTATAGGAGCAATCAGCCCCAGCATTTT. It translates to CASGGGYRSNQPQHF.